The 25 T cell receptor beta chains reported below all come from one sample, sequenced in a study of blood T cell repertoires in COVID-19. Clones were read by immunoSEQ multiplex PCR, and TCRdb kept only the in-frame ones, dropping some. The sample has 50,000 or so clones, 75% to 85% seen once. Sequenced input: peripheral blood. All receptors come from a man in his forties or fifties with acute or convalescent COVID-19.

Turning to this clone: The germline gene is not matched at one end of the junction; a read error may be the cause. Other DNA sequences in the sample encode the same CDR3. The chain couples TRBV6-5 to TRBJ1-1, with a weak D call TRBD1 (5 bases). The CDR3 totals 14 residues. Per germline, CDR1 MNHEY and CDR2 SVGAGI. The CDR3 reads CASSLTGGAAEAFF. In DNA, the CDR3 is TGTGCTAGCAGTCTCACCGGGGGTGCAGCTGAAGCTTTCTTT.

This chain connects TRBV5-6 to TRBJ2-3; the D gene is possibly TRBD1 (6 bases). The V gene lost 0 bases and the J gene lost 6 bases, with 14 bases spanning the gap. CDR3 length equals 15 residues. The germline V gene has CDR1 SGHDT and CDR2 YYEEEE. As DNA, the CDR3 is TGTGCCAGCAGCTTGGGTGGCCAGGGGATTGATACGCAGTATTTT. Protein product: CASSLGGQGIDTQYF.

This clone was counted once. The J gene is TRBJ1-2, the V gene TRBV19; TRBD1 agrees at 8 bases. With 6 bases clipped from V and 4 bases from J, the junction kept 19 bases outside the gene matches. The CDR3 length is 18 residues. CDR1 and CDR2 (germline): LNHDA, SQIVND (reference sequence). This CDR3 reads CASSLSPGQAEIFYGYTF. CDR3 DNA: TGTGCCAGTAGCTTATCCCCGGGACAGGCCGAAATCTTCTATGGCTACACCTTC.

This chain links TRBV7-7 with TRBJ2-3; 9 bases align to TRBD2. J lost 5 bases, V lost 1 base, and 4 bases had no gene match. The CDR3 runs 15 residues. Germline CDR1 is SSHAT and CDR2 is FNYEAQ (reference sequence). The CDR3 loop reads CASSLGLSGGDTQYF. CDR3 DNA sequence: TGTGCCAGCAGCTTAGGGCTTAGCGGGGGAGATACGCAGTATTTT.

This chain joins TRBV12-3 or TRBV12-4 and TRBJ2-7; D ambiguous. Trimming stripped 4 bases from V and 8 bases from J, with 15 bases between. This CDR3 region has 13 residues. The CDR3 sequence: CASSSRLPRKQYF. DNA of the CDR3: TGTGCCAGCAGTTCACGGCTTCCGAGGAAGCAGTACTTC.

This rearrangement joins TRBV7-8 to TRBJ2-7, with 12 positions matching TRBD2. The CDR3 totals 14 residues. V lost 4 bases and J lost 4; bases outside the gene matches: 2. Germline values: CDR1 SGHVS, CDR2 FQNEAQ. CDR3 bases: TGTGCCAGCAGCTGGACTAGCGGGGTTTACGAGCAGTACTTC. This codes for CASSWTSGVYEQYF.

The chain joins TRBV19 to TRBJ2-3, with 10 bases matching TRBD1. The CDR3 is 15 amino acids. Germline CDR1 reads LNHDA; CDR2 reads SQIVND (reference sequence). The J segment lost 6 bases and the V segment lost 11 bases, leaving 14 bases of the junction unmatched. The CDR3 region has the DNA TGTGCCGCTAGCGACAGGGGGCCGTCTCACGATACGCAGTATTTT. This codes for CAASDRGPSHDTQYF.

V is TRBV9 and J is TRBJ2-1, with TRBD2 as a possible D gene (5 bases). The V end was cut by 3 bases, the J end by 3 bases, with 10 bases between. This CDR3 is built from 14 residues. CDR1 is SGDLS and CDR2 is YYNGEE in the germline V gene. This chain's CDR3 is CASSGASHYNEQFF. The CDR3 DNA reads as TGTGCCAGCAGCGGAGCTAGCCACTACAATGAGCAGTTCTTC.

The rearrangement joins TRBV2 to TRBJ2-2; D is ambiguous. CDR1 SNHLY and CDR2 FYNNEI come from the germline V gene. This CDR3 has 16 residues. Trimming cost V 4 bases and J 0 bases, with 12 bases left between them. CDR3 region: CASSVTSLSNTGELFF. CDR3 coding DNA: TGTGCCAGCAGTGTCACATCATTGTCGAACACCGGGGAGCTGTTTTTT.

Points on this clone: A read error may produce the germline difference seen at one junction end. This chain uses TRBV6-2 or TRBV6-3 with TRBJ2-7; 12 nucleotides line up with TRBD1. Germline CDR1 is MNHEY and CDR2 is SVGEGT. The CDR3 is 13 amino acids. As DNA, the CDR3 is TGTGCCAGCAGCTGGGGGACAGGGGGCGCAGTTAACTTC. The encoded protein is CASSWGTGGAVNF.

The genes are TRBV5-1 and TRBJ2-7; 8 bases are a match to TRBD1. The germline CDR1 and CDR2 sequences are SGHRS and YFSETQ. The CDR3 totals 14 residues. Trimming at V came to 2 bases and at J to 3 bases, leaving 4 bases not matched to a gene. CDR3 protein: CASSFGQGGYEQYF. DNA of the CDR3: TGCGCCAGCAGCTTTGGACAGGGAGGCTACGAGCAGTACTTC.

The chain has TRBV3-1 (or the pseudogene TRBV3-2) and TRBJ2-5; no clear D. The CDR3 spans 12 residues. The germline CDR1 and CDR2 sequences are LGHDT and YNNKEL (reference sequence). V lost 4 bases and J 5 bases, leaving 8 bases between the germline ends. CDR3 bases: TGTGCCAGCAGCCGGCCTTGGGAGACCCAGTACTTC. Translation: CASSRPWETQYF.

The V call is TRBV7-9, the J call TRBJ2-3, with D uncertain. CDR1 SEHNR and CDR2 FQNEAQ come from the germline V gene (reference sequence). The CDR3 contains 11 residues. The V and J ends lost 8 bases and 0 bases respectively, with 3 bases between them. The CDR3 sequence is CASQSTDTQYF. The CDR3, as DNA: TGTGCCAGCCAGAGCACAGATACGCAGTATTTT.

V usage is TRBV4-1 and J usage is TRBJ1-6, with D uncertain. V lost 1 base, J lost 8 bases, and 6 bases lay in between. The CDR3 runs to 13 residues. Looked up from germline, CDR1 is MGHRA and CDR2 is YSYEKL. In DNA form, the CDR3 reads TGCGCCAGCAGCCAAGTCCCATATTCACCCCTCCACTTT. Its translation: CASSQVPYSPLHF.

This clone showed up just once. This chain links TRBV19 with TRBJ1-2; D is perhaps TRBD1 (5 bases). Trimming shortened V by 5 bases and J by 8 bases, and 18 bases separated the two germline ends. Germline CDR1 and CDR2: LNHDA and SQIVND (reference sequence). This CDR3 spans 14 amino acids. CDR3 loop: CASSPGGGLRGYTF. CDR3 DNA: TGTGCCAGTAGTCCCGGGGGGGGACTCAGAGGCTACACCTTC.

The V gene is TRBV30, the J gene TRBJ1-3, with 7 bases lining up with TRBD1. V lost 4 bases to trimming and J lost 7 bases; unmatched junction nucleotides: 7. CDR1 and CDR2 (germline): GTSNPN, SVGIG (reference sequence). The CDR3 extends over 13 amino acids. The CDR3 bases are TGTGCCTGGACCAACCGGGACAGCAACACCATATATTTT. Its protein product is CAWTNRDSNTIYF. The whole variable domain, filled in from reference TRBV30 and TRBJ1-3, reads SQTIHQWPATLVQPVGSPLSLECTVEGTSNPNLYWYRQAAGRGLQLLFYSVGIGQISSEVPQNLSASRPQDRQFILSSKKLLLSDSGFYLCAWTNRDSNTIYFGEGSWLTVV.

This clone showed up just once. V is TRBV10-3 and J is TRBJ2-2; D is undetermined. Trimming left V 6 bases short and J 6 bases short, with 23 bases between. Germline V gene lookup returns CDR1 ENHRY and CDR2 SYGVKD. The CDR3 covers 17 residues. The CDR3 region is CAIRSSVSIGISGELFF. The CDR3 nucleotides read TGTGCCATCAGGTCCTCAGTGTCGATTGGTATCTCCGGGGAGCTGTTTTTT.

The rearrangement joins TRBV6-5 to TRBJ1-1; D is undetermined. CDR1 is MNHEY and CDR2 is SVGAGI in the germline V gene. V lost 4 bases to trimming and J lost 1 base, with 10 bases between them. The CDR3 consists of 14 residues. This CDR3 is CASSSHGSNTEAFF. For the CDR3, the DNA is TGTGCCAGCAGTTCCCACGGGTCGAACACTGAAGCTTTCTTT.

The V gene is TRBV24-1, the J gene TRBJ2-1; TRBD1 is a possible D gene (5 bases). The V gene lost 3 bases and the J gene lost 8 bases, with 16 bases spanning the gap. Germline values: CDR1 KGHDR, CDR2 SFDVKD. The CDR3 covers 15 residues. CDR3 nucleotides: TGTGCCACCAGTGATATAGGGGTCGGTAACGATGAGCAGTTCTTC. As protein: CATSDIGVGNDEQFF.

The chain is built from TRBV29-1 and TRBJ1-4; 7 nucleotides match TRBD1. Per germline, CDR1 SQVTM and CDR2 ANQGSEA. This CDR3 contains 13 residues. Losses at the gene ends were 2 bases for V and 10 bases for J; bases not matched to a gene: 7. DNA for the CDR3: TGCAGCGTTGAAATTCAGGGGGAAGGAAAACTGTTTTTT. Translated, it gives CSVEIQGEGKLFF.

This chain joins TRBV16 and TRBJ2-7; the D call may be TRBD1 or TRBD2 (7 bases each). This CDR3 comprises 14 residues. Trimming took off 7 bases at V and 3 bases at J, with 16 bases between the two ends. Germline V gives CDR1 KGHSY, CDR2 FQNENV. The CDR3 spells CASNQGGSRYEQYF. The CDR3, as DNA: TGTGCCAGCAACCAGGGGGGGTCCCGCTACGAGCAGTACTTC.

V usage is TRBV19 and J usage is TRBJ1-4; 9 positions agree with TRBD1. J lost 4 bases, V lost 2 bases, and 2 bases had no gene match. This CDR3 comprises 15 residues. Germline CDR1 and CDR2: LNHDA and SQIVND (reference sequence). The chain's CDR3 is CASSIWTGVNEKLFF. DNA for the CDR3: TGTGCCAGTAGTATATGGACAGGGGTTAATGAAAAACTGTTTTTT.

This rearrangement joins TRBV3-1 (or the pseudogene TRBV3-2) to TRBJ2-2, with D possibly being TRBD2 (6 bases). V was clipped by 8 bases and J by 0 bases, with 13 bases between them. The CDR3 is 15 amino acids. Germline V gene lookup returns CDR1 LGHDT and CDR2 YNNKEL (reference sequence). Here the CDR3 DNA reads TGTGCCAGCCGTAGCGGAACAACGAACACCGGGGAGCTGTTTTTT. This sequence encodes CASRSGTTNTGELFF.

The chain is built from TRBV7-2 and TRBJ2-1; tentative D call: TRBD1 (5 bases). The CDR3 loop spans 14 amino acids. V was cut by 4 bases and J by 4 bases, with 11 bases left in between. Germline loops: CDR1 SGHTA, CDR2 FQGNSA. The CDR3 reads CASSSRAGYNEQFF. The CDR3 DNA is TGTGCCAGCAGCTCAAGGGCAGGGTACAATGAGCAGTTCTTC.

This chain connects TRBV6-6 to TRBJ1-4; 8 nucleotides match TRBD1. Germline CDR1 and CDR2: MNHNY and SVGAGI (reference sequence). V lost 0 bases and J lost 3; bases outside the gene matches: 3. The CDR3 contains 16 residues. This chain's CDR3 is CASSYSGQGSNEKLFF. The CDR3 bases are TGTGCCAGCAGTTACTCCGGACAGGGCTCTAATGAAAAACTGTTTTTT.